This T cell receptor (beta chain) was sequenced during a study of human T cells and chemical hapten exposure. About the research overall: 2% DPC applied to a 2 cm by 2 cm arm area sensitized donors.

TCRdb itself ran the RACE reads through MiXCR, one entry per CDR3 protein. The sample comprises 250,000 or so distinct CDR3 sequences, approximately 8% of which are singletons, and roughly 1.2% rests with the top ten. V was pared by 3 bases and J by 4 bases, with 11 bases between. Germline V gene lookup returns CDR1 SGDLS and CDR2 YYNGEE. The CDR3 is made up of 13 amino acids. Time point of the sample: pre-sensitization, week 0. Treatment defined: therapeutic diphenylcyclopropenone sensitization with weekly scalp DPC. This receptor was taken from a man aged 18-30 years with alopecia areata. Some clones in this sample may be carry-over from other donors' samples. The genes are TRBV9 and TRBJ2-7; D may be TRBD2 (6 bases). The starting material was whole blood, obtained in connection with sensitization to the hapten diphenylcyclopropenone (DPC). The CDR3 spells CASSGDGGYEQYF. The CDR3 coding sequence is TGTGCCAGCAGCGGAGATGGGGGGTACGAGCAGTACTTC.